This T cell receptor beta chain was captured by sequencing in a study of cytotoxic CD8 clonotypes in ibrutinib-treated CLL. This CDR3 comprises 15 residues. V was trimmed by 2 bases and J by 2 bases, leaving 13 bases between them. Germline V gives CDR1 SGHNT, CDR2 YYREEE (reference sequence). The assay was immunoSEQ multiplex PCR, and TCRdb's table has in-frame clones only and misses some. The table lists some 140,000 clones, roughly 84% of them singletons. This sequence was found in a human donor with chronic lymphocytic leukemia. V is TRBV5-4 and J is TRBJ2-5; D is tentatively TRBD1 or TRBD2 (5 bases each). This sample comprised PBMCs, obtained after 24 months of ibrutinib treatment. The CDR3 nucleotides read TGTGCCAGCAGCTTCGGGGCCCGGGGACAAGAGACCCAGTACTTC. Protein sequence: CASSFGARGQETQYF.